This T cell receptor (beta chain) was identified in a study of CD8 T cells in ankylosing spondylitis. Notes on the study in general: Reported data indicate significant enrichment of disease-linked clones within matched ankylosing spondylitis synovial fluid. Past studies reported some motif variants in reactive arthritis synovial fluid and blood.

CDR1 is SNHLY and CDR2 is FYNNEI in the germline V gene. The CDR3 contains 15 residues. Trimming pared 4 bases from V and 2 bases from J, leaving 11 bases between. For TCR beta, libraries came from quantitative 5'-RACE with molecular barcodes. TCRdb reprocessed the 5' RACE reads via MiXCR and lists one record per CDR3 protein. In the table there are more than 30,000 distinct CDR3 sequences, around an eighth of which are singletons. This clonotype was picked up a small number of times. The antigen remains unidentified. The gene calls are TRBV2 and TRBJ2-2; tentatively, D is TRBD2 (5 bases). The material sequenced was synovial fluid, either unsorted or a sorted T cell fraction (not recorded which). The sequence was obtained from a male donor with ankylosing spondylitis. The CDR3 here is CASSGRGANTGELFF. In nucleotides, the CDR3 is TGTGCCAGCAGTGGACGGGGAGCTAACACCGGGGAGCTGTTTTTT.